The 26 T cell receptor beta chains listed next were all sequenced from one sample in a study of blood T cell repertoires in COVID-19. Data came from immunoSEQ multiplex PCR; TCRdb stores just in-frame clones and leaves some out. The sample has hundreds of thousands of clones; roughly 82% are singletons. The specimen sequenced was peripheral blood. These TCRs come from a woman in her sixties or seventies with acute or convalescent COVID-19.

Comment on this clone: Other DNA sequences within the sample encode an identical CDR3. The V call is TRBV5-1, the J call TRBJ1-4; D perhaps matches TRBD1 (6 bases). The V end lost 2 bases, the J end lost 5 bases, and 10 bases lay between the germline ends. The CDR3 sequence is 14 residues long. The germline V gene has CDR1 SGHRS and CDR2 YFSETQ. The DNA of the CDR3 is TGCGCCAGCAGCTTCGGGCAGGGGAATGAAAAACTGTTTTTT. Translating gives CASSFGQGNEKLFF.

The chain employs TRBV5-6 and TRBJ1-5; 9 bases map to TRBD1. Trimming took 4 bases from V and 8 from J; bases not matched to a gene: 4. CDR3 length: 13 amino acids. Looked up from germline, CDR1 is SGHDT and CDR2 is YYEEEE. The CDR3 DNA reads as TGTGCCAGCAGCGCAACAGGGGGCGAGCCCCAGCATTTT. Protein: CASSATGGEPQHF.

The chain employs TRBV10-3 and TRBJ2-6, with 11 bases fitting TRBD1. The V gene's germline CDR1 is ENHRY and CDR2 SYGVKD. The CDR3 covers 20 residues. J lost 2 bases, V lost 0 bases, and 9 bases had no gene match. The CDR3 spells CAISESQGQGGQAGANVLTF. Here the CDR3 DNA reads TGTGCCATCAGTGAGTCGCAGGGACAGGGGGGACAGGCTGGGGCCAACGTCCTGACTTTC.

V usage is TRBV2 and J usage is TRBJ1-2; D ambiguous. The ends were cut back, 4 bases at V and 5 bases at J, with 11 bases in the middle. The CDR3 totals 13 residues. Germline values: CDR1 SNHLY, CDR2 FYNNEI. DNA of the CDR3: TGTGCCAGCAGTGGCGAACGGAGGTATGGCTACACCTTC. It specifies CASSGERRYGYTF.

This chain uses TRBV7-2 with TRBJ1-4, with 10 positions matching TRBD1. Germline lookup yields CDR1 SGHTA and CDR2 FQGNSA. The CDR3 is made up of 16 amino acids. After removal of 2 bases from V and 13 bases from J, the junction contained 13 bases not matched to a gene. CDR3 loop: CASSLLRTGGSEGLFF. CDR3 DNA: TGTGCCAGCAGCTTACTCCGGACAGGGGGATCCGAGGGACTGTTTTTT.

V is TRBV14 and J is TRBJ2-5; a possible D gene is TRBD2 (5 bases). Germline CDR1 is SGHDN and CDR2 is FVKESK. V was cut by 3 bases and J by 7 bases, with 12 bases left in between. The CDR3 runs to 13 residues. The CDR3 DNA reads TGTGCCAGCAGCCACGGGATTTATGGGACCCAGTACTTC. This codes for CASSHGIYGTQYF.

The V and J genes are TRBV29-1 and TRBJ1-4; D is unresolved. The CDR3 has 13 residues. Looked up from germline, CDR1 is SQVTM and CDR2 is ANQGSEA. The V end lost 3 bases, the J end lost 3 bases, and 8 bases lay between the germline ends. CDR3 nucleotides: TGCAGCGTTGAGAAGGCGGCTAATGAAAAACTGTTTTTT. Translating it yields CSVEKAANEKLFF.

The V gene is TRBV5-4, the J gene TRBJ1-3; 8 bases fit TRBD1. J lost 2 bases, V lost 0 bases, and 4 bases had no gene match. Germline CDR1 SGHNT, CDR2 YYREEE (reference sequence). The CDR3 spans 16 residues. CDR3 protein: CASSLGAGGTGNTIYF. CDR3 DNA: TGTGCCAGCAGCTTGGGGGCAGGGGGCACTGGAAACACCATATATTTT.

The chain uses TRBV24-1 and TRBJ1-5; D is unclear. Germline V lookup: CDR1 KGHDR, CDR2 SFDVKD. Between the trimmed V and J ends, which lost 3 bases and 9 bases, there was a span of 8 bases. The CDR3 is 12 residues long. As DNA, the CDR3 is TGTGCCACCAGTGATCCTCTAGGGCCCCAGCATTTT. This sequence encodes CATSDPLGPQHF.

The chain combines TRBV10-3 with TRBJ2-7; maybe TRBD1 (6 bases). V lost 4 bases and J lost 3, with 7 bases in between. This CDR3 has 12 residues. Germline V CDR1 and CDR2: ENHRY, SYGVKD. The chain's CDR3 is CAISVRGYEQYF. CDR3 sequence (DNA): TGTGCCATCAGTGTCAGGGGCTACGAGCAGTACTTC.

This chain links TRBV5-1 with TRBJ1-1; 8 bases are a match to TRBD1. V shed 1 base, J shed 1 base, and the junction held 9 bases outside the gene matches. This CDR3 contains 17 residues. Germline CDR1 SGHRS, CDR2 YFSETQ. The CDR3 protein is CASSLRQGAFSNTEAFF. As DNA, the CDR3 is TGCGCCAGCAGCTTGCGGCAGGGGGCCTTTTCGAACACTGAAGCTTTCTTT.

The chain employs TRBV3-1 (or the pseudogene TRBV3-2) and TRBJ1-5; 7 nucleotides match TRBD1. V was pared by 4 bases and J by 0 bases, with 9 bases of the junction left unmatched. Per the germline V gene, CDR1 is LGHDT and CDR2 is YNNKEL (reference sequence). The CDR3 is made up of 17 amino acids. The CDR3 nucleotides are TGTGCCAGCAGCCTCCCGGGACAGCCTACTAGCAATCAGCCCCAGCATTTT. It translates to CASSLPGQPTSNQPQHF.

This sequence joins TRBV7-2 and TRBJ1-2, with 8 nucleotides matching TRBD1. V lost 6 bases to trimming and J lost 4 bases; unmatched junction nucleotides: 10. Germline V gene data show CDR1 as SGHTA and CDR2 as FQGNSA. The CDR3 runs 15 residues. The DNA for the CDR3 is TGTGCCAGCAGTATAGTGGGGACAGGAACCTATGGCTACACCTTC. Translating gives CASSIVGTGTYGYTF.

Concerning this clone itself: Other DNA variants within this sample encode the same CDR3. The chain combines TRBV5-1 with TRBJ2-5; 7 nucleotides line up with TRBD1. This CDR3 has 14 amino acids. After removal of 1 base from V and 5 bases from J, the junction contained 5 bases not matched to a gene. Germline V gene data show CDR1 as SGHRS and CDR2 as YFSETQ. The CDR3 sequence: CASSLTGEGETQYF. The CDR3 nucleotides are TGCGCCAGCAGCTTGACAGGGGAAGGGGAGACCCAGTACTTC.

The chain couples TRBV11-2 to TRBJ1-1, with 9 bases that match TRBD1. The germline V gene encodes CDR1 SGHAT and CDR2 FQNNGV. The length of the CDR3 is 12 residues. Trimming took 5 bases from V and 12 from J; bases not matched to a gene: 7. The CDR3 region has the DNA TGTGCCAGCAGCCTGGGGACAGGGATAACTTTCTTT. Translation gives CASSLGTGITFF.

The V call is TRBV28, the J call TRBJ1-1; no reliable D call. CDR3 length: 15 amino acids. The ends were cut back, 6 bases at V and 3 bases at J, with 17 bases in the middle. Germline V gives CDR1 MDHEN, CDR2 SYDVKM. CDR3: CASSSYARFHTEAFF. CDR3 sequence (DNA): TGTGCCAGCAGCTCATATGCGAGGTTTCACACTGAAGCTTTCTTT.

This clone was recorded only once. The rearrangement joins TRBV3-1 (or the pseudogene TRBV3-2) to TRBJ2-2; D might be TRBD1 (6 bases). The V end lost 8 bases, the J end lost 8 bases, and 12 bases lay between the germline ends. CDR1 and CDR2 from the germline V gene are LGHDT and YNNKEL (reference sequence). The CDR3 has 12 residues. The CDR3 protein is CASGYRVGELFF. The CDR3 DNA sequence: TGTGCCAGCGGATACAGGGTTGGGGAGCTGTTTTTT.

This clone was observed a single time. The V and J genes are TRBV10-3 and TRBJ1-1, with D maybe TRBD1 (6 bases). Germline CDR1 reads ENHRY; CDR2 reads SYGVKD. V was pared by 5 bases and J by 0 bases, with 7 bases between. The CDR3 loop spans 13 amino acids. CDR3 region: CAISQGMNTEAFF. The DNA of the CDR3 is TGTGCCATCAGTCAGGGGATGAACACTGAAGCTTTCTTT.

This chain links TRBV7-2 with TRBJ1-2; TRBD1 might be the D (6 bases). The CDR3 has 13 residues. Germline loops: CDR1 SGHTA, CDR2 FQGNSA. Trimming stripped 1 base from V and 4 bases from J, with 7 bases between. The CDR3 is CASSLGTAYGYTF. The CDR3 DNA sequence: TGTGCCAGCAGCTTAGGGACAGCCTATGGCTACACCTTC. The whole variable domain, remainder taken from reference TRBV7-2 and TRBJ1-2, is GAGVSQSPSNKVTEKGKDVELRCDPISGHTALYWYRQSLGQGLEFLIYFQGNSAPDKSGLPSDRFSAERTGGSVSTLTIQRTQQEDSAVYLCASSLGTAYGYTFGSGTRLTVV.

The genes are TRBV6-6 and TRBJ2-7; 13 bases are shared with TRBD2. CDR3 length: 16 amino acids. CDR1 and CDR2 (germline): MNHNY, SVGAGI (reference sequence). V trimming: 5 bases; J trimming: 4 bases; junction bases outside the gene matches: 8. The CDR3 loop is CASSPIWTSGGYEQYF. In DNA, the CDR3 is TGTGCCAGCAGTCCAATCTGGACTAGCGGGGGTTACGAGCAGTACTTC.

With regard to this clone: Other DNA sequences in the sample encode the same CDR3. The chain combines TRBV5-1 with TRBJ1-2, with a tentative D call TRBD1 (6 bases). Trimming cost V 2 bases and J 4 bases, with 9 bases left between them. The germline V gene encodes CDR1 SGHRS and CDR2 YFSETQ. This CDR3 contains 13 residues. CDR3 coding DNA: TGCGCCAGCAGCTTACAGGGTAGCTATGGCTACACCTTC. Its translation is CASSLQGSYGYTF.

The chain recombines TRBV29-1 with TRBJ1-5; no definite D call. Germline CDR1 reads SQVTM; CDR2 reads ANQGSEA. V shed 0 bases and J shed 2 bases, with 5 bases lying between them. CDR3 length equals 13 residues. CDR3 amino acids: CSVEDNGNQPQHF. CDR3 nucleotide sequence: TGCAGCGTTGAAGATAATGGCAATCAGCCCCAGCATTTT.

V is TRBV5-1 and J is TRBJ1-2; tentatively, D is TRBD1 (6 bases). CDR1 and CDR2 (germline): SGHRS, YFSETQ. Trimming stripped 4 bases from V and 5 bases from J, with 12 bases between. This CDR3 has 13 amino acids. This CDR3 is CASSVGAGYGYTF. CDR3 coding DNA: TGCGCCAGCAGCGTGGGGGCAGGGTATGGCTACACCTTC.

This clone was recorded only once. The chain combines TRBV6-5 with TRBJ2-2, with D possibly TRBD1 on 6 matching bases. The CDR3 consists of 15 residues. Trimming pared 0 bases from V and 5 bases from J, leaving 10 bases between. Germline V gene data show CDR1 as MNHEY and CDR2 as SVGAGI. CDR3 DNA: TGTGCCAGCAGTTACTCGGGGGCGGTAACCGGGGAGCTGTTTTTT. Its protein is CASSYSGAVTGELFF.

The V gene is TRBV7-8, the J gene TRBJ2-5; 11 nucleotides align to TRBD1. V was clipped by 1 base and J by 4 bases; unmatched bases: 11. Germline CDR1 SGHVS, CDR2 FQNEAQ. The CDR3 consists of 18 residues. The CDR3 DNA reads as TGTGCCAGCAGCTTAGATAGGACAGGGGGCGGGGTAGGAGAGACCCAGTACTTC. Residues: CASSLDRTGGGVGETQYF. Based on the CDR3 plus reference TRBV7-8 and TRBJ2-5, the full variable domain is GAGVSQSPRYKVAKRGQDVALRCDPISGHVSLFWYQQALGQGPEFLTYFQNEAQLDKSGLPSDRFFAERPEGSVSTLKIQRTQQEDSAVYLCASSLDRTGGGVGETQYFGPGTRLLVL.

The chain is built from TRBV10-3 and TRBJ2-1, with 14 bases fitting TRBD2. Germline trimming cut 11 bases from V and 0 bases from J; bases unmatched to any gene: 12. The CDR3 consists of 18 residues. CDR1 is ENHRY, CDR2 SYGVKD, per germline. CDR3 DNA sequence: TGTGCCGCCACAGATGGGACTAGCGGGGGTAGCTCCTACAATGAGCAGTTCTTC. Its translation is CAATDGTSGGSSYNEQFF.